The 12 T cell receptor beta chains reported below all come from one sample, sequenced in a study of shared clonotypes between healthy human individuals. The protocol was immunoSEQ multiplex PCR, while the TCRdb copy is restricted to in-frame clones and leaves out a portion. The sample has about 960,000 clones, about three quarters seen once. The sequenced sample was memory CD4+ T cells sorted from blood. Specified subset: CD45RA-negative fraction. These receptors were taken from a man between 18 and 29 years old in good health.

This chain joins TRBV7-8 and TRBJ1-2; 10 nucleotides align to TRBD1. This CDR3 contains 17 residues. V lost 5 bases to trimming and J lost 4 bases; unmatched junction nucleotides: 13. Germline assignment: CDR1 SGHVS and CDR2 FQNEAQ. DNA of the CDR3: TGTGCCAGCAGCGCCCGGGACAGGGGAGGATCGGGCTATGGCTACACCTTC. It is translated as CASSARDRGGSGYGYTF.

This clone was detected only a few times. The chain recombines TRBV2 with TRBJ1-1, with D tentatively TRBD1 (6 bases). This CDR3 is built from 14 residues. V gave up 4 bases and J gave up 4 bases, with 13 bases separating them. Germline CDR1 is SNHLY and CDR2 is FYNNEI. The CDR3 loop reads CASSVGGPGTEAFF. CDR3 nucleotides: TGTGCCAGCAGTGTGGGGGGGCCGGGCACTGAAGCTTTCTTT.

The chain links TRBV19 to TRBJ2-7; no firm D call. Trimming pared 7 bases from V and 0 bases from J, leaving 16 bases between. Germline-derived CDR1 and CDR2 are LNHDA and SQIVND (reference sequence). The CDR3 is 15 amino acids. CDR3 in amino acids: CASTPGSSYSYEQYF. CDR3 nucleotides: TGTGCCAGTACCCCCGGCAGTAGTTACTCCTACGAGCAGTACTTC.

The chain has TRBV28 and TRBJ2-7, with a weak D call TRBD2 (5 bases). V shed 3 bases and J shed 2 bases, with 8 bases lying between them. Germline V gene sequence: CDR1 MDHEN, CDR2 SYDVKM. The CDR3 runs 13 residues. Here the CDR3 reads CASSLGSPYEQYF. The DNA of the CDR3 is TGTGCCAGCAGTTTGGGGAGTCCCTACGAGCAGTACTTC. Full variable domain (outside the CDR3, taken from reference TRBV28 and TRBJ2-7): DVKVTQSSRYLVKRTGEKVFLECVQDMDHENMFWYRQDPGLGLRLIYFSYDVKMKEKGDIPEGYSVSREKKERFSLILESASTNQTSMYLCASSLGSPYEQYFGPGTRLTVT.

The chain couples TRBV7-9 to TRBJ1-4; a weak D match, TRBD1 (5 bases). Germline V lookup: CDR1 SEHNR, CDR2 FQNEAQ (reference sequence). The CDR3 is 16 amino acids. The V gene lost 1 base and the J gene lost 5 bases, with 14 bases spanning the gap. The CDR3 here is CASSLGSRGENEKLFF. In nucleotides, the CDR3 is TGTGCCAGCAGCTTAGGTTCTCGGGGGGAGAATGAAAAACTGTTTTTT.

In its sample, this clone was seen a few times. This sequence joins TRBV7-9 and TRBJ1-5, with D uncertain. Germline lookup yields CDR1 SEHNR and CDR2 FQNEAQ (reference sequence). The CDR3 is 13 residues long. Deletions cut 1 base from V and 6 bases from J, with 7 bases between. The CDR3 sequence is CASSLEAAQPQHF. CDR3 bases: TGTGCCAGCAGCTTAGAGGCAGCTCAGCCCCAGCATTTT.

The V and J genes are TRBV19 and TRBJ1-3; tentative D call: TRBD1 (5 bases). The CDR3 has 13 amino acids. V was trimmed by 9 bases and J by 0 bases, leaving 9 bases between them. The germline CDR1 and CDR2 sequences are LNHDA and SQIVND (reference sequence). This chain's CDR3 is CASRQSSGNTIYF. The CDR3 nucleotides are TGTGCCAGCCGACAGAGCTCTGGAAACACCATATATTTT.

This clone was recorded only once. The chain recombines TRBV5-4 with TRBJ2-3, with TRBD2 matching over 11 bases. V lost 9 bases, J lost 3 bases, and 6 bases stayed unmatched. This CDR3 comprises 14 residues. Germline CDR1 and CDR2: SGHNT and YYREEE (reference sequence). The CDR3 DNA sequence: TGTGCCACCATTAGCGGGAGGGGGACAGATACGCAGTATTTT. It is translated as CATISGRGTDTQYF.

This clone occurred a few times. This chain joins TRBV6-5 and TRBJ1-6; possible D gene TRBD1, 6 bases. CDR1 is MNHEY, CDR2 SVGAGI, per germline. Between the trimmed V and J ends, which lost 6 bases and 7 bases, there was a span of 13 bases. CDR3 length equals 14 residues. The CDR3, as DNA: TGTGCCAGCAGGGGGGGGCAGGGGAATTCACCCCTCCACTTT. Encoded protein: CASRGGQGNSPLHF.

The chain couples TRBV9 to TRBJ1-1; D possibly corresponds to TRBD1 (5 bases). With 0 bases removed from V and 8 bases from J, the gap between germline ends came to 14 bases. The CDR3 contains 14 residues. The germline V gene encodes CDR1 SGDLS and CDR2 YYNGEE. The CDR3 loop reads CASSVGGVLTEAFF. In nucleotides, the CDR3 is TGTGCCAGCAGCGTAGGGGGGGTATTAACGGAAGCTTTCTTT.

This clone was recorded once. V gene TRBV5-1 combines with J gene TRBJ2-2; D might be TRBD2 (5 bases). Trimming cost V 3 bases and J 0 bases, with 6 bases left between them. The CDR3 contains 14 residues. Germline V gene sequence: CDR1 SGHRS, CDR2 YFSETQ. The chain's CDR3 is CASSWGANTGELFF. In nucleotides, the CDR3 is TGCGCCAGCAGCTGGGGAGCGAACACCGGGGAGCTGTTTTTT.

The chain links TRBV6-6 to TRBJ2-5, with a possible D match to TRBD2 (7 bases). The CDR3 is 13 residues long. Germline V gene data show CDR1 as MNHNY and CDR2 as SVGAGI (reference sequence). Trimming removed 6 bases at V and 5 bases at J, with 13 bases between. CDR3 loop: CASSYREGETQYF. CDR3 DNA: TGTGCCAGCAGCTACAGGGAGGGCGAGACCCAGTACTTC.